The next 23 T cell receptor beta chains were all read from a single sample in a study of tumor-infiltrating lymphocytes in localized non-small cell lung cancer. Libraries were prepared by immunoSEQ multiplex PCR; TCRdb keeps only in-frame clonotypes and omits some of them. The sample shows approximately 15,000 clones, around 82% of them seen only once. Material for sequencing was uninvolved lung tissue not adjacent to the tumor. The origin of the receptors is a human donor with non-small cell lung cancer.

The chain carries TRBV5-1 and TRBJ1-3; possible D gene TRBD1, 5 bases. Trimming took off 0 bases at V and 2 bases at J, with 6 bases between the two ends. The germline V gene encodes CDR1 SGHRS and CDR2 YFSETQ. This CDR3 region has 14 residues. CDR3 in amino acids: CASSLDRTGNTIYF. CDR3 bases: TGCGCCAGCAGCTTGGACAGGACTGGAAACACCATATATTTT.

CDR3 region: CASSQGRRYEQYF. CDR3 coding DNA: TGTGCCAGCAGCCAAGGAAGGCGCTACGAGCAGTACTTC. The J gene is TRBJ2-7, the V gene TRBV4-2; unclear D gene. The V end lost 1 base, the J end lost 3 bases, and 7 bases lay between the germline ends. The CDR3 runs to 13 residues. The V gene's germline CDR1 is LGHNA and CDR2 YNFKEQ.

The gene calls are TRBV7-6 and TRBJ2-1; D is undetermined. V lost 8 bases and J lost 0, with 14 bases in between. This CDR3 region has 15 residues. Looked up from germline, CDR1 is SGHVS and CDR2 is FNYEAQ. The CDR3 bases are TGTGCCAGCGCCCTGATGGCGAGCTCCTACAATGAGCAGTTCTTC. The encoded protein is CASALMASSYNEQFF.

This chain links TRBV6-5 with TRBJ2-5; perhaps D is TRBD1 or TRBD2 (5 bases each). V was cut by 6 bases and J by 0 bases, with 11 bases left in between. Germline V gives CDR1 MNHEY, CDR2 SVGAGI. This CDR3 is 14 amino acids long. Here the CDR3 reads CASSPGTDQETQYF. Here the CDR3 DNA reads TGTGCCAGCAGCCCCGGGACCGACCAAGAGACCCAGTACTTC.

This clone was seen a single time. Here the CDR3 DNA reads TGTGCCAGTAGTATTAACAGGAACACTGAAGCTTTCTTT. This gives the protein CASSINRNTEAFF. The rearrangement joins TRBV19 to TRBJ1-1; D gene uncertain. The germline V gene encodes CDR1 LNHDA and CDR2 SQIVND (reference sequence). Trimming stripped 3 bases from V and 1 base from J, with 6 bases between. This CDR3 has 13 residues.

V usage is TRBV6-5 and J usage is TRBJ1-2; maybe TRBD1 (5 bases). Trimming removed 5 bases at V and 6 bases at J, with 16 bases between. Germline V lookup: CDR1 MNHEY, CDR2 SVGAGI. There are 14 residues in the CDR3. CDR3 bases: TGTGCCAGCAGTCCTTGGGAGGGGCGCGATGGCTACACCTTC. Translation: CASSPWEGRDGYTF.

The CDR3 coding sequence is TGTGCCAGCAGCGTAGTGGAAGGGAAACTGTTTTTT. It yields the protein CASSVVEGKLFF. The V call is TRBV9, the J call TRBJ1-4, with no clear D. The CDR3 contains 12 residues. V lost 0 bases, J lost 11 bases, and 8 bases lay in between. Per the germline V gene, CDR1 is SGDLS and CDR2 is YYNGEE.

The sample holds one count of this clone. The chain has TRBV11-3 and TRBJ2-2; the D is unclear. The CDR3 runs 13 residues. In germline, CDR1 is SGHNT, CDR2 YENEEA. V was cut by 2 bases and J by 3 bases, with 4 bases left in between. The CDR3, as DNA: TGTGCCAGCAGCTTACCCGACACCGGGGAGCTGTTTTTT. This sequence encodes CASSLPDTGELFF. Full variable domain (remainder filled in from reference TRBV11-3 and TRBJ2-2): EAGVVQSPRYKIIEKKQPVAFWCNPISGHNTLYWYLQNLGQGPELLIRYENEEAVDDSQLPKDRFSAERLKGVDSTLKIQPAELGDSAVYLCASSLPDTGELFFGEGSRLTVL.

This clone was picked up a small number of times. V is TRBV5-5 and J is TRBJ1-1; no clear D. The V and J ends lost 5 bases and 4 bases respectively, with 12 bases between them. Germline lookup yields CDR1 SGHKS and CDR2 YYEKEE (reference sequence). The CDR3 length is 13 residues. The CDR3 nucleotides read TGTGCCAGCAGGTTGACCGGCCTCACTGAAGCTTTCTTT. Its translation: CASRLTGLTEAFF.

The chain employs TRBV4-1 and TRBJ1-2; D remains unclear. Germline CDR1 is MGHRA and CDR2 is YSYEKL. The V end was cut by 1 base, the J end by 6 bases, with 12 bases between. This CDR3 has 14 residues. The DNA of the CDR3 is TGCGCCAGCAGCCAAGGCCCCACAAGGGATGGCTACACCTTC. It codes for CASSQGPTRDGYTF.

This clone was seen a handful of times. The chain joins TRBV9 to TRBJ1-5; 8 bases are a match to TRBD1. The CDR3 loop spans 15 amino acids. Germline V gene lookup returns CDR1 SGDLS and CDR2 YYNGEE. V shed 3 bases and J 3 bases; nucleotides not matched to a gene: 5. The CDR3, as DNA: TGTGCCAGCAGCGCGGGACAGGCGACCAATCAGCCCCAGCATTTT. Protein: CASSAGQATNQPQHF.

This clone was observed a few times. The V call is TRBV29-1, the J call TRBJ2-3, with 10 positions matching TRBD2. This CDR3 region has 12 residues. V lost 3 bases, J lost 10 bases, and 4 bases stayed unmatched. Germline V gene lookup returns CDR1 SQVTM and CDR2 ANQGSEA. This CDR3 is CSVEGLASPQYF. The CDR3 DNA follows: TGCAGCGTTGAGGGACTAGCGTCTCCGCAGTATTTT.

This chain connects TRBV15 to TRBJ2-3; D ambiguous. Germline V gene lookup returns CDR1 LNHNV and CDR2 YYDKDF (reference sequence). The CDR3 loop spans 15 amino acids. V gave up 8 bases and J gave up 2 bases, with 17 bases separating them. The CDR3 reads CATGLGANPTDTQYF. The DNA for the CDR3 is TGTGCCACCGGATTAGGAGCGAACCCCACAGATACGCAGTATTTT.

This chain uses TRBV19 with TRBJ2-5; D gene uncertain. CDR1 and CDR2 from the germline V gene are LNHDA and SQIVND (reference sequence). V dropped 5 bases and J dropped 4 bases, with 14 bases sitting between them. This CDR3 spans 14 amino acids. The CDR3 spells CASSDQAGGETQYF. In DNA form, the CDR3 reads TGTGCCAGTAGTGACCAGGCAGGTGGAGAGACCCAGTACTTC.

CDR3 coding DNA: TGTGCCAGCAGCTTTCCCGGGACAGGGGTTAGAACGCAGTATTTT. Encoded protein: CASSFPGTGVRTQYF. The rearrangement joins TRBV5-4 to TRBJ2-3; TRBD1 matches at 10 bases. The CDR3 consists of 15 residues. The V gene's germline CDR1 is SGHNT and CDR2 YYREEE (reference sequence). Germline trimming cut 2 bases from V and 9 bases from J; bases unmatched to any gene: 9.

The chain recombines TRBV6-1 with TRBJ2-5, with no clear D. Trimming pared 8 bases from V and 5 bases from J, leaving 21 bases between. The V gene's germline CDR1 is MNHNS and CDR2 SASEGT. The CDR3 totals 15 residues. CDR3 protein: CASGLQSAGVETQYF. The CDR3 DNA sequence: TGTGCCAGCGGCCTGCAGTCTGCCGGTGTGGAGACCCAGTACTTC.

This clone was seen a handful of times. V and J are TRBV5-1 and TRBJ2-7; D is unclear. Germline loops: CDR1 SGHRS, CDR2 YFSETQ. Trimming cost V 0 bases and J 2 bases, with 9 bases left between them. This CDR3 is 14 amino acids long. The CDR3 nucleotides are TGCGCCAGCAGCTTGGCCGCCGGACCCTACGAGCAGTACTTC. Translating it yields CASSLAAGPYEQYF.

The CDR3 nucleotides are TGTGCCAGCAGCCAAGAACCCGCCGGCGATGAGCAGTTCTTC. Translating gives CASSQEPAGDEQFF. The chain is built from TRBV14 and TRBJ2-1; D not resolved. Deletions cut 0 bases from V and 8 bases from J, with 11 bases between. The CDR3 extends over 14 amino acids. The V gene's germline CDR1 is SGHDN and CDR2 FVKESK.

This clone has more than one count but fewer than ten. The V call is TRBV7-9, the J call TRBJ2-1; D unclear. Germline loops: CDR1 SEHNR, CDR2 FQNEAQ (reference sequence). The CDR3 has 13 amino acids. Trimming took 5 bases from V and 5 from J, leaving 10 bases between them. The CDR3 nucleotides are TGTGCCAGCAGCCCAGACGCGAACAATGAGCAGTTCTTC. This translates into CASSPDANNEQFF.

This clone is labeled as medium-sized. Within the sample, other DNA sequences also encode this same CDR3. The chain is built from TRBV18 and TRBJ1-3, with unresolved D. Germline CDR1 reads KGHSH; CDR2 reads LQKENI. The CDR3 is 15 residues long. Trimming removed 2 bases at V and 0 bases at J, with 8 bases between. Written as DNA, the CDR3 is TGTGCCAGCTCACCAGCACGGGACTCTGGAAACACCATATATTTT. It specifies CASSPARDSGNTIYF. The full variable domain, in which reference TRBV18 and TRBJ1-3 provide the parts outside the CDR3, is NAGVMQNPRHLVRRRGQEARLRCSPMKGHSHVYWYRQLPEEGLKFMVYLQKENIIDESGMPKERFSAEFPKEGPSILRIQQVVRGDSAAYFCASSPARDSGNTIYFGEGSWLTVV.

V is TRBV30 and J is TRBJ2-5, with D hard to call. Trimming removed 1 base at V and 4 bases at J, with 7 bases between. The CDR3 consists of 12 residues. Looked up from germline, CDR1 is GTSNPN and CDR2 is SVGIG (reference sequence). In DNA form, the CDR3 reads TGTGCCTGGAGTGAGGTAGGAGAGACCCAGTACTTC. Amino acids: CAWSEVGETQYF.

The chain uses TRBV2 and TRBJ1-4, with unresolved D. V was shortened by 4 bases and J by 4 bases, with 13 bases between the two germline ends. The CDR3 has 15 residues. Germline-derived CDR1 and CDR2 are SNHLY and FYNNEI. This CDR3 reads CASSVSPPINEKLFF. CDR3 DNA sequence: TGTGCCAGCAGTGTGAGCCCGCCTATTAATGAAAAACTGTTTTTT.

The chain joins TRBV6-1 to TRBJ1-5, with no clear D. Trimming stripped 2 bases from V and 5 bases from J, with 10 bases between. This CDR3 is built from 14 residues. The V gene's germline CDR1 is MNHNS and CDR2 SASEGT. The CDR3: CASSERVSYQPQHF. CDR3 in DNA: TGTGCCAGCAGTGAACGGGTATCGTATCAGCCCCAGCATTTT.